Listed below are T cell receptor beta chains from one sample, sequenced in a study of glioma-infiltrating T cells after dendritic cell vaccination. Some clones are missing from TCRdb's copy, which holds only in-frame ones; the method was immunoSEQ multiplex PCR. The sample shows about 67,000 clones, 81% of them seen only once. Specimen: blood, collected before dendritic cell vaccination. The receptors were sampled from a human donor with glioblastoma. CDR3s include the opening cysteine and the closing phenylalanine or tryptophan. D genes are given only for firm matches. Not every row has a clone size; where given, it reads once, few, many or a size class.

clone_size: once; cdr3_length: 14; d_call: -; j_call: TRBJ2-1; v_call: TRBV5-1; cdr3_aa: CASSLEQGVNEQFF; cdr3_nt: TGCGCCAGCAGCTTGGAACAGGGAGTAAATGAGCAGTTCTTC
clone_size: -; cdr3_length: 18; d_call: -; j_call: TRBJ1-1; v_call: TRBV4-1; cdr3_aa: CASSQEGGDYVRSTEAFF; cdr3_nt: TGCGCCAGCAGCCAAGAGGGGGGTGATTATGTGAGGAGCACTGAAGCTTTCTTT
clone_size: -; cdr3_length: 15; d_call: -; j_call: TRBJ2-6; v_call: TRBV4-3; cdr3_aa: CASSPGASGANVLTF; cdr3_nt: TGCGCCAGCAGCCCGGGAGCCTCTGGGGCCAACGTCCTGACTTTC
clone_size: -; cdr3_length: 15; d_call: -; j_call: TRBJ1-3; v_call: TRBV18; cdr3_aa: CASSRGQLSGNTIYF; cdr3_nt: TGTGCCAGCTCACGAGGACAGCTCTCTGGAAACACCATATATTTT
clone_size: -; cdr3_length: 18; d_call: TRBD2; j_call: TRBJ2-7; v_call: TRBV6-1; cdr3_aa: CASSAGLAGPTLPYEQYF; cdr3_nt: TGTGCCAGCAGTGCCGGACTAGCGGGGCCAACACTGCCCTACGAGCAGTACTTC
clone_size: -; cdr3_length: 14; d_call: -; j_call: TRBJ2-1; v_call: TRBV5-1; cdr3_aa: CASSLDTGRDEQFF; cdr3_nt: TGCGCCAGCAGCTTGGATACAGGGAGGGATGAGCAGTTCTTC
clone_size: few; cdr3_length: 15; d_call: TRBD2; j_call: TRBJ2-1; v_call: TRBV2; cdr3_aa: CASSRLAASYNEQFF; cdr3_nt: TGTGCCAGCAGTAGGCTAGCGGCCTCCTACAATGAGCAGTTCTTC
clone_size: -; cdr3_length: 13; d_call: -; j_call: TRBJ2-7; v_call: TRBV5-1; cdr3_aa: CASSFGLSYEQYF; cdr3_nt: TGCGCCAGCAGCTTCGGGTTGTCGTACGAGCAGTACTTC
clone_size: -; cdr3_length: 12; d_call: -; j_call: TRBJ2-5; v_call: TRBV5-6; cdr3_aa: CASSPFQETQYF; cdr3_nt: TGTGCCAGCAGCCCATTTCAAGAGACCCAGTACTTC
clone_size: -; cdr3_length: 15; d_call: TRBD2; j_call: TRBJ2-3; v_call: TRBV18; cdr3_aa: CASSERLAGTDTQYF; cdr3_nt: TGTGCCAGCTCAGAAAGACTAGCGGGTACAGATACGCAGTATTTT
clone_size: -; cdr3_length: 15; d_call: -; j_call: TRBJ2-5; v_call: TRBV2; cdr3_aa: CASSVGLGAQETQYF; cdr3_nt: TGTGCCAGCAGTGTTGGGTTGGGGGCCCAAGAGACCCAGTACTTC
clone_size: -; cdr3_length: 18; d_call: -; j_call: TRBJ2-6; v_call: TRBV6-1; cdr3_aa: CASSASTATGAGANVLTF; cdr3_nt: TGTGCCAGCAGTGCGTCGACGGCTACCGGGGCTGGGGCCAACGTCCTGACTTTC
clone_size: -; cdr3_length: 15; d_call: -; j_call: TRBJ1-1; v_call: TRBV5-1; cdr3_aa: CASSLELGQNTEAFF; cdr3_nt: TGCGCCAGCAGCTTGGAGTTGGGGCAGAACACTGAAGCTTTCTTT
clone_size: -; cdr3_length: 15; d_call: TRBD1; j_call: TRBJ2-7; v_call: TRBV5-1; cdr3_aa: CASSPGDRELYEQYF; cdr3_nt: TGCGCCAGCAGCCCCGGAGACAGGGAGCTCTACGAGCAGTACTTC
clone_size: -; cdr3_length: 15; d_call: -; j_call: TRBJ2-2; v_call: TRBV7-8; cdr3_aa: CASSFRDLSTGELFF; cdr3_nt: TGTGCCAGCAGCTTCCGGGATCTCTCCACCGGGGAGCTGTTTTTT
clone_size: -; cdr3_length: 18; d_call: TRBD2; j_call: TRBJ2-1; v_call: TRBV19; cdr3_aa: CASSIRLAGGGSYNEQFF; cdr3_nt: TGTGCCAGTAGTATAAGGCTAGCGGGGGGCGGCTCCTACAATGAGCAGTTCTTC
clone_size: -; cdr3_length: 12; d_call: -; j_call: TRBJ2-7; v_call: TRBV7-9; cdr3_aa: CASSSTAYEQYF; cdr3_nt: TGTGCCAGCAGCTCTACAGCATACGAGCAGTACTTC
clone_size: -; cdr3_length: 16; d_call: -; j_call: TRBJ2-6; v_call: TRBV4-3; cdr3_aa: CASSQDQGAGANVLTF; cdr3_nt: TGCGCCAGCAGCCAAGATCAAGGGGCTGGGGCCAACGTCCTGACTTTC
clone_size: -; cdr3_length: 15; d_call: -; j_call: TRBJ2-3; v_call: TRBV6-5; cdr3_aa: CASSGRGRGGDTQYF; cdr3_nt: TGTGCCAGCAGTGGAAGGGGGCGGGGTGGAGATACGCAGTATTTT
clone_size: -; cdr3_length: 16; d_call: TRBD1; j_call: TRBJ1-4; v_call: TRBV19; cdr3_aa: CASSIVASGGGEKLFF; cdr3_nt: TGTGCCAGTAGTATAGTGGCATCAGGGGGCGGGGAAAAACTGTTTTTT
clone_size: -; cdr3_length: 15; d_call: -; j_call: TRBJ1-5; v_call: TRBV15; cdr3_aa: CATSREGQGNQPQHF; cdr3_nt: TGTGCCACCAGCAGAGAGGGTCAGGGGAATCAGCCCCAGCATTTT
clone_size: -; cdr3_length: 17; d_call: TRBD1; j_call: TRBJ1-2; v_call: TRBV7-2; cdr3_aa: CASSLGTGVGYNYGYTF; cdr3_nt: TGTGCCAGCAGCTTGGGGACAGGGGTTGGCTATAACTATGGCTACACCTTC
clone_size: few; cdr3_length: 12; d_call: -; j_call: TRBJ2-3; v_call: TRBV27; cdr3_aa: CASSLSQDTQYF; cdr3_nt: TGTGCCAGCAGTTTATCCCAGGATACGCAGTATTTT
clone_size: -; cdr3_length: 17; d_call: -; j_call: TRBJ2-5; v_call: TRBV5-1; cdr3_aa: CASSAFLNPREKETQYF; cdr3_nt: TGCGCCAGCAGCGCCTTCTTAAATCCACGGGAAAAAGAGACCCAGTACTTC
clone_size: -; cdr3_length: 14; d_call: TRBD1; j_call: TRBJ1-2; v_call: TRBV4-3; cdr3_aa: CASSQKGQIYGYTF; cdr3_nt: TGCGCCAGCAGCCAAAAGGGACAGATCTATGGCTACACCTTC
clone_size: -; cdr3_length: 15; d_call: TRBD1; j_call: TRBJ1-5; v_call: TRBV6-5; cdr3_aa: CASRTKRQGNQPQHF; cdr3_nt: TGTGCCAGCAGAACCAAAAGACAGGGAAATCAGCCCCAGCATTTT
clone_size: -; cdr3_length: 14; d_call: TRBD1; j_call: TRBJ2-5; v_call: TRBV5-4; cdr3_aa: CASIPDRGEETQYF; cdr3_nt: TGTGCCAGCATTCCGGACAGGGGTGAAGAGACCCAGTACTTC
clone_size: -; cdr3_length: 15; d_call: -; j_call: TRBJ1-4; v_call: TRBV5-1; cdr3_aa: CASSPHPGPDEKLFF; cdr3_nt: TGCGCCAGCAGCCCACACCCGGGTCCTGATGAAAAACTGTTTTTT
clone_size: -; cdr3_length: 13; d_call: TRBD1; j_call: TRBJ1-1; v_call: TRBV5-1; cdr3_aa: CASSSRGDTEAFF; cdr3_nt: TGCGCCAGCAGCTCCAGGGGGGACACTGAAGCTTTCTTT
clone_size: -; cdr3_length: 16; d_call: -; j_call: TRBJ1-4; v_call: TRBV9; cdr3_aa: CASSARPQTGYEKLFF; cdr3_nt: TGTGCCAGCAGCGCCCGACCCCAGACAGGTTATGAAAAACTGTTTTTT
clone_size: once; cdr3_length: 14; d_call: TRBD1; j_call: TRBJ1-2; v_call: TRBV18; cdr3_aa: CASSPQGANYGYTF; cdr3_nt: TGTGCCAGCTCACCACAGGGGGCAAACTATGGCTACACCTTC
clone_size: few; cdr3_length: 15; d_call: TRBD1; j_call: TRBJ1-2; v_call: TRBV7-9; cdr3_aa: CASSFGGTGAEGYTF; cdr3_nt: TGTGCCAGCAGCTTCGGAGGGACAGGGGCGGAGGGCTACACCTTC
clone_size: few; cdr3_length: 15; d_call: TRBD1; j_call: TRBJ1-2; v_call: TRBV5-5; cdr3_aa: CASSYDREERYGYTF; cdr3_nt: TGTGCCAGCAGTTATGACAGGGAGGAACGCTATGGCTACACCTTC
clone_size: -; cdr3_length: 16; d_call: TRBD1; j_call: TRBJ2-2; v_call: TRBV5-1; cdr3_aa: CASSSRQGSNTGELFF; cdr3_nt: TGCGCCAGCAGTTCCAGACAGGGCTCGAACACCGGGGAGCTGTTTTTT
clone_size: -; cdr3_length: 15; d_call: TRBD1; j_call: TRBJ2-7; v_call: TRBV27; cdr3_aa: CASSFTGDREDEQYF; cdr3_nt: TGTGCCAGCAGCTTCACGGGGGACAGGGAGGACGAGCAGTACTTC
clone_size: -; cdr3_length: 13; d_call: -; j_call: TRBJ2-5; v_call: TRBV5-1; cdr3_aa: CASSIEPQETQYF; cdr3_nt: TGCGCCAGCAGCATAGAACCACAAGAGACCCAGTACTTC
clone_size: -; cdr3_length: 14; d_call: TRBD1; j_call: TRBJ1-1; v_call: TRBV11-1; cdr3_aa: CASSFNRGNTEAFF; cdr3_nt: TGTGCCAGCAGCTTCAACAGGGGGAACACTGAAGCTTTCTTT
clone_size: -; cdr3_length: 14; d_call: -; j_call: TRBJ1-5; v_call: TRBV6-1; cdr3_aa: CASSDGDSNQPQHF; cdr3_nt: TGTGCCAGCAGTGACGGAGACAGCAATCAGCCCCAGCATTTT
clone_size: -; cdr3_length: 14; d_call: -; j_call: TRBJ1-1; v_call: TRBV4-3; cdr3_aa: CASSQGQLNTEAFF; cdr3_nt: TGCGCCAGCAGCCAAGGACAGTTGAACACTGAAGCTTTCTTT
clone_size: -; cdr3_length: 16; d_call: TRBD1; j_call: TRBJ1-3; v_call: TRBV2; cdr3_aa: CASSLGTTGDGNTIYF; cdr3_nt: TGTGCCAGCAGTTTGGGGACGACAGGGGATGGAAACACCATATATTTT
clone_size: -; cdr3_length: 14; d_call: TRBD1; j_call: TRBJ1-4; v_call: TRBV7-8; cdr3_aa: CASSGRDRGEKLFF; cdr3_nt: TGTGCCAGCAGCGGCCGGGACAGGGGAGAAAAACTGTTTTTT
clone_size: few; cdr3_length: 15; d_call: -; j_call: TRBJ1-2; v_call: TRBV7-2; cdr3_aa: CASSLMDSSFYGYTF; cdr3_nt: TGTGCCAGCAGCTTAATGGACAGTTCTTTCTATGGCTACACCTTC
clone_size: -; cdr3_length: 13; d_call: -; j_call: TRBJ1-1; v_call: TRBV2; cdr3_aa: CASSRGLNTEAFF; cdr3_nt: TGTGCCAGCAGTAGGGGACTTAACACTGAAGCTTTCTTT
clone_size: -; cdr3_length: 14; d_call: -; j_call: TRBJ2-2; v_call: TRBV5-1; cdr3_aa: CASSKDGLTGELFF; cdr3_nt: TGCGCCAGCAGCAAAGATGGACTCACCGGGGAGCTGTTTTTT
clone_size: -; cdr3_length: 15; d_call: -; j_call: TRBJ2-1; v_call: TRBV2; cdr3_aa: CASSPGRISYNEQFF; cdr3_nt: TGTGCCAGCAGTCCTGGCAGAATCTCCTACAATGAGCAGTTCTTC
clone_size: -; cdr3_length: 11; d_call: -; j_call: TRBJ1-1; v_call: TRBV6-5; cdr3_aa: CASSFDSEAFF; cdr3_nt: TGTGCCAGCAGCTTTGACAGTGAAGCTTTCTTT
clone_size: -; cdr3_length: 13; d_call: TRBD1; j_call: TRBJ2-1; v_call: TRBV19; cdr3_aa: CASSRDSYNEQFF; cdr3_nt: TGTGCCAGTAGCAGGGACAGCTACAATGAGCAGTTCTTC
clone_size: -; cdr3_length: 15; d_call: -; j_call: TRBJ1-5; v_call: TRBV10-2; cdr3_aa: CASSESSQGNQPQHF; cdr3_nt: TGCGCCAGCAGTGAGTCAAGCCAGGGAAATCAGCCCCAGCATTTT
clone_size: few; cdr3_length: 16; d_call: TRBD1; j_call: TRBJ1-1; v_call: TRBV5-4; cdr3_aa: CASSLVPDRVNTEAFF; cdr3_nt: TGTGCCAGCAGCTTGGTTCCGGACAGGGTTAACACTGAAGCTTTCTTT
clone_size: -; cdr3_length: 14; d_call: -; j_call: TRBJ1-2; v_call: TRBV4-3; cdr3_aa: CASSQVEGPYGYTF; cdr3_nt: TGCGCCAGCAGCCAAGTGGAGGGACCGTATGGCTACACCTTC
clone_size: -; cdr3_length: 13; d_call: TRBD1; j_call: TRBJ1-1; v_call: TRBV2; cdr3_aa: CASSPDRVAEAFF; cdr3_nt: TGTGCCAGCAGCCCCGACAGGGTAGCTGAAGCTTTCTTT
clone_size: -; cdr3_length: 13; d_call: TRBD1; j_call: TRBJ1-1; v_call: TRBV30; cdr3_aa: CAWTAGGGTEAFF; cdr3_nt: TGTGCCTGGACCGCAGGGGGCGGGACTGAAGCTTTCTTT
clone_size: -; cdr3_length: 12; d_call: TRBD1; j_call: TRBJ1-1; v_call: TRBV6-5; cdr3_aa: CASRQTGGEAFF; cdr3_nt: TGTGCCAGCAGGCAGACAGGGGGGGAAGCTTTCTTT
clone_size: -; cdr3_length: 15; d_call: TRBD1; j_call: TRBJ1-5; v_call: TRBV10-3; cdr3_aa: CAISDETGGSQPQHF; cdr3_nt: TGTGCCATCAGTGACGAGACAGGGGGCAGTCAGCCCCAGCATTTT
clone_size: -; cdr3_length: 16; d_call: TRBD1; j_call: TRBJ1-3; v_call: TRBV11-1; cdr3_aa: CASSPWDRLRGNTIYF; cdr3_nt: TGTGCCAGCAGCCCCTGGGACAGGCTACGTGGAAACACCATATATTTT